This T cell receptor beta chain emerged from a study of post-analysis software for immune sequencing data. Carried by the TCR beta cDNA libraries were unique molecular identifiers. In TCRdb, the PCR reads were re-called with MiXCR into one record per CDR3 protein. The repertoire has about 770,000 distinct CDR3 sequences, about half of them found once; the top ten carry just under 5%. Details on this clonotype: Its specificity is unknown.

Study-wide points: Normalized Chao1 diversity was significantly reduced in patients versus controls. Patients carried roughly 5 TRBV segments more frequently than controls did, and TRBV5-6, TRBV5-1 and TRBV20-1 were among them. Samples from one preparation batch, clustered by F measure, grouped strongly together.

Between the trimmed V and J ends, which lost 4 bases and 5 bases, there was a span of 23 bases. There are 17 residues in the CDR3. Germline-derived CDR1 and CDR2 are SGHVS and FQNEAQ. The sample consisted of blood. The chain links TRBV7-8 to TRBJ2-5; a weak D match, TRBD2 (6 bases). The sequence came from a girl under 18 with multiple sclerosis. CDR3 coding DNA: TGTGCCAGCAGCTCTTCCCCAACAGGAGTCCGGGGGGAGACCCAGTACTTC. Amino acids: CASSSSPTGVRGETQYF. The complete variable domain, with remaining parts taken from reference TRBV7-8 and TRBJ2-5, reads GAGVSQSPRYKVAKRGQDVALRCDPISGHVSLFWYQQALGQGPEFLTYFQNEAQLDKSGLPSDRFFAERPEGSVSTLKIQRTQQEDSAVYLCASSSSPTGVRGETQYFGPGTRLLVL.